This T cell receptor beta chain was recovered during a study of blood T cell repertoires in COVID-19. Study context: Acute and convalescent COVID-19 specimens originated in the United States, Italy and Spain.

The CDR3 spans 15 residues. V gave up 7 bases and J gave up 2 bases, with 20 bases separating them. Germline CDR1 and CDR2: SQVTM and ANQGSEA. Method: immunoSEQ multiplex PCR; TCRdb's copy keeps in-frame clones and lacks some. The sample yields tens of thousands of clones, around 82% seen once. This TCR came from a human donor in a cohort sampled during active COVID-19. J is TRBJ1-1 and V is TRBV29-1; weak D call: TRBD1 (6 bases). Source material: peripheral blood. CDR3 nucleotide sequence: TGCAGCGGTGGGTCTGCGACAGGCTCCAACACTGAAGCTTTCTTT. It codes for CSGGSATGSNTEAFF.